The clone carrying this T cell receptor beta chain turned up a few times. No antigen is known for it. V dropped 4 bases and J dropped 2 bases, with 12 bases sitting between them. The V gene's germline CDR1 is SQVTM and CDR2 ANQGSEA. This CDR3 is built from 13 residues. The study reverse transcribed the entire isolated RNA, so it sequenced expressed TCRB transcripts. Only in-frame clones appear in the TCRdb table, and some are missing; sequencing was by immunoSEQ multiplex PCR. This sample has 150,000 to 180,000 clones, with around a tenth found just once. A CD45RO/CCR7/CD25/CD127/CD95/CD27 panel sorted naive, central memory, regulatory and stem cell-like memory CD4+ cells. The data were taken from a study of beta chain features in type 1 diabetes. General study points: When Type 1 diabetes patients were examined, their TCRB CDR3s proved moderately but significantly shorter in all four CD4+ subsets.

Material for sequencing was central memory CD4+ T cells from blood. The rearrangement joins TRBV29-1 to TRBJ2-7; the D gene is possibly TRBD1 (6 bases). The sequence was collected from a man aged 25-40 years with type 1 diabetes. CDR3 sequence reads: CSVVGGIAYEQYF. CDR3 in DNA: TGCAGCGTTGTAGGGGGAATAGCCTACGAGCAGTACTTC.